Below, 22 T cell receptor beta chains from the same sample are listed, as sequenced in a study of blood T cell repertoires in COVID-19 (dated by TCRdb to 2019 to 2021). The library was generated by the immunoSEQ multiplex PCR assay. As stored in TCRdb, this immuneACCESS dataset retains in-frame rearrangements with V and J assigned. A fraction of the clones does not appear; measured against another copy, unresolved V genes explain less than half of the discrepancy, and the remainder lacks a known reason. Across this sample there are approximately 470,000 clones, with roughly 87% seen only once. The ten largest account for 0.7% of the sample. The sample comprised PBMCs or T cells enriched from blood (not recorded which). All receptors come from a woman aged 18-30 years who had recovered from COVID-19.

The CDR3 DNA reads as TGTGCCATCAGTGTTGAGGGGGGGGAAAAACTGTTTTTT. Translation gives CAISVEGGEKLFF. V gene TRBV10-3 combines with J gene TRBJ1-4; D might be TRBD1 (6 bases). Between the trimmed V and J ends, which lost 4 bases and 8 bases, there was a span of 11 bases. Germline V gene lookup returns CDR1 ENHRY and CDR2 SYGVKD. CDR3 size: 13 residues.

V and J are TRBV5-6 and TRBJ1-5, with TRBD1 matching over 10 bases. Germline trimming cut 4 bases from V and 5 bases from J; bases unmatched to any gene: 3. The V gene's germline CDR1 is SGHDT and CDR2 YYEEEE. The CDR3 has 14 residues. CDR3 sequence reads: CASSPTGGHQPQHF. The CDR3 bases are TGTGCCAGCAGCCCGACAGGGGGCCATCAGCCCCAGCATTTT.

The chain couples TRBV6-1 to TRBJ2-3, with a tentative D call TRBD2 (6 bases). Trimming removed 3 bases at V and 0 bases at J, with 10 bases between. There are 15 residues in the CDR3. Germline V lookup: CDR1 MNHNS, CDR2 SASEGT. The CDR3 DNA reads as TGTGCCAGCAGTGAGGGGGGATCTAGCACAGATACGCAGTATTTT. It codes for CASSEGGSSTDTQYF.

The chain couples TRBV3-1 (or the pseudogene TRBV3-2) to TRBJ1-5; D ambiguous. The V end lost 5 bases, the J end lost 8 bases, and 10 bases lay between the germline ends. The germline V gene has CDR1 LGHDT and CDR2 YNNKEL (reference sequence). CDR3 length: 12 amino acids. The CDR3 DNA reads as TGTGCCAGCAGCTATGTTAATGAGCCCCAGCATTTT. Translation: CASSYVNEPQHF.

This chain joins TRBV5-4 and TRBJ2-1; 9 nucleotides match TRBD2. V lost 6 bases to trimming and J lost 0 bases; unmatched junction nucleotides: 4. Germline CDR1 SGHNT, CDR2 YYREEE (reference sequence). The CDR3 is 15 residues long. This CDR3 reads CASKPSGDSYNEQFF. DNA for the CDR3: TGTGCCAGCAAACCTAGCGGGGACTCCTACAATGAGCAGTTCTTC.

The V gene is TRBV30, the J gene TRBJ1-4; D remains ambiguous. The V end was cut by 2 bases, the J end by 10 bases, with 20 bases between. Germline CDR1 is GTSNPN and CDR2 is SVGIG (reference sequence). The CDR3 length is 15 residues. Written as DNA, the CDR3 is TGTGCCTGGAGTCCCCGGGGTGGGGTTCGTTCAAAACTGTTTTTT. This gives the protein CAWSPRGGVRSKLFF.

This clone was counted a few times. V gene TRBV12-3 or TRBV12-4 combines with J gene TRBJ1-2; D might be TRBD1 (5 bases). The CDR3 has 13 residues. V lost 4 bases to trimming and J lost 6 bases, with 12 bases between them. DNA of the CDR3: TGTGCCAGCAGTTCCCCCCGGGGGAATGGCTACACCTTC. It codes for CASSSPRGNGYTF.

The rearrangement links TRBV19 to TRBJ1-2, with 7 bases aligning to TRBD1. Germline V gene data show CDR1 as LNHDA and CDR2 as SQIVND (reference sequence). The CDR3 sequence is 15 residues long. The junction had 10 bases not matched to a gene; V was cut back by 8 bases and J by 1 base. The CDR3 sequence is CASSHRGQYNYGYTF. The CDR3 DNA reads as TGTGCCAGTTCGCACAGGGGCCAGTATAACTATGGCTACACCTTC.

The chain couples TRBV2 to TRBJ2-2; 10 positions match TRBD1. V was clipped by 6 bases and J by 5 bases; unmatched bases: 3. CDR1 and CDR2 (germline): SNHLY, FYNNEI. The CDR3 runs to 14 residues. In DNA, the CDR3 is TGTGCCAGCAGAGGGACAGGGGAGACCGGGGAGCTGTTTTTT. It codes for CASRGTGETGELFF.

The DNA of the CDR3 is TGCGCCAGCAGCCCGGGCCCTAACCTAGGACAGGGCGGGAGAAATAATTCACCCCTCCACTTT. This translates into CASSPGPNLGQGGRNNSPLHF. The chain uses TRBV5-1 and TRBJ1-6; 8 nucleotides match TRBD1. This CDR3 is 21 amino acids long. CDR1 and CDR2 from the germline V gene are SGHRS and YFSETQ. V lost 4 bases and J lost 5; bases outside the gene matches: 23. Combining the CDR3 with reference TRBV5-1 and TRBJ1-6 gives the whole variable domain KAGVTQTPRYLIKTRGQQVTLSCSPISGHRSVSWYQQTPGQGLQFLFEYFSETQRNKGNFPGRFSGRQFSNSRSEMNVSTLELGDSALYLCASSPGPNLGQGGRNNSPLHFGNGTRLTVT.

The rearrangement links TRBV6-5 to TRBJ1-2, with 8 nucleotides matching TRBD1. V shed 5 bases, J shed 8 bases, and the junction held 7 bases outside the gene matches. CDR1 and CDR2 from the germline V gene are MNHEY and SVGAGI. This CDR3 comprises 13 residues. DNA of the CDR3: TGTGCCAGCAGTCCCTACAGGGGGTACGGCTACACCTTC. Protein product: CASSPYRGYGYTF.

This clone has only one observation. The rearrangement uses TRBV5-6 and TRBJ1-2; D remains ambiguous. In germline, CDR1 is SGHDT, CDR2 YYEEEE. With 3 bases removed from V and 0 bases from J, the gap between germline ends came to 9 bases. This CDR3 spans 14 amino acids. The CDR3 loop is CASSSLSPNYGYTF. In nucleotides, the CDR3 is TGTGCCAGCAGCTCACTTTCTCCTAACTATGGCTACACCTTC.

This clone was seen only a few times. CDR3 loop: CATEQAGGTGELFF. CDR3 in DNA: TGTGCCACCGAACAGGCGGGGGGCACCGGGGAGCTGTTTTTT. This chain connects TRBV6-6 to TRBJ2-2; 8 bases match TRBD2. Germline V gives CDR1 MNHNY, CDR2 SVGAGI (reference sequence). This CDR3 has 14 amino acids. V gave up 10 bases and J gave up 4 bases; unmatched junction bases: 8.

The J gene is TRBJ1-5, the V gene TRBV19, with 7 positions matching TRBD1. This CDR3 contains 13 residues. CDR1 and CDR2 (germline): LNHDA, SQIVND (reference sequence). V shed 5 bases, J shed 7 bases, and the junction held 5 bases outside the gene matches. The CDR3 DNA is TGTGCCAGTAGTCAAACAGGGGAACAGCCCCAGCATTTT. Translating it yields CASSQTGEQPQHF.

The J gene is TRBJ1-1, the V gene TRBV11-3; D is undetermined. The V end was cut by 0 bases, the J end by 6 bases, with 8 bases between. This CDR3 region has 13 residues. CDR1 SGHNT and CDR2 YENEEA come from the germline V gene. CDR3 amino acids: CASSLDSGSEAFF. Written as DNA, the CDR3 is TGTGCCAGCAGCTTAGATTCGGGGTCTGAAGCTTTCTTT.

Here the CDR3 reads CASSVTGQVGVDTQYF. The DNA for the CDR3 is TGCGCCAGCAGCGTCACCGGACAGGTTGGGGTAGATACGCAGTATTTT. The chain employs TRBV5-1 and TRBJ2-3; 7 nucleotides line up with TRBD1. Trimming cost V 4 bases and J 5 bases; bases outside gene matches: 13. Germline CDR1 SGHRS, CDR2 YFSETQ. The CDR3 runs to 16 residues.

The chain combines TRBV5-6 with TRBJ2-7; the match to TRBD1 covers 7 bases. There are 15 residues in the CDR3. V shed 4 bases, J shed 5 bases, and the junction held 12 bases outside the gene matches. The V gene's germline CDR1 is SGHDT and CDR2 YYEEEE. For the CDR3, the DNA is TGTGCCAGCAGCCGGTTAACAGGGGATGGGGACGAGCAGTACTTC. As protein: CASSRLTGDGDEQYF.

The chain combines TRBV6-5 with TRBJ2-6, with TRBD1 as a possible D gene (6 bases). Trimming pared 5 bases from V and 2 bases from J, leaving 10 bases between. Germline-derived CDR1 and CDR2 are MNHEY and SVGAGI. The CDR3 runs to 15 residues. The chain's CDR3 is CASSPQGAGANVLTF. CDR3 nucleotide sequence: TGTGCCAGCAGTCCACAGGGCGCTGGGGCCAACGTCCTGACTTTC.

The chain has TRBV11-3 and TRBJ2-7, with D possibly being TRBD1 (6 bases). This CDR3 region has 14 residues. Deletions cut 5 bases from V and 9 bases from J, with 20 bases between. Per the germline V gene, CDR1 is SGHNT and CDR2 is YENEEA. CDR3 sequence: CASSQGRGAVRQYF. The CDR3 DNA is TGTGCCAGCAGCCAGGGGAGAGGAGCAGTTAGGCAGTACTTC.

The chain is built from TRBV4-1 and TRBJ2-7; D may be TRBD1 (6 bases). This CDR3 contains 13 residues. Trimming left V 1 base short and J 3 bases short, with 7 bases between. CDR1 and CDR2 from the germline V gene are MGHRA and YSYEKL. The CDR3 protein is CASSQGQDYEQYF. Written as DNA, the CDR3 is TGCGCCAGCAGCCAAGGACAGGACTACGAGCAGTACTTC.

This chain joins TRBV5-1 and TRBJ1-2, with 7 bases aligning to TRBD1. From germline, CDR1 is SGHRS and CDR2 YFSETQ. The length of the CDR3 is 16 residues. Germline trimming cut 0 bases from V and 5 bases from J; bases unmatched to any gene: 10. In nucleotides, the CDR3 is TGCGCCAGCAGCTTGGGGGACAGACCTACTCATTATGGCTACACCTTC. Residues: CASSLGDRPTHYGYTF. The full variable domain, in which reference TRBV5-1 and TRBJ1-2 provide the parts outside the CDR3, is KAGVTQTPRYLIKTRGQQVTLSCSPISGHRSVSWYQQTPGQGLQFLFEYFSETQRNKGNFPGRFSGRQFSNSRSEMNVSTLELGDSALYLCASSLGDRPTHYGYTFGSGTRLTVV.

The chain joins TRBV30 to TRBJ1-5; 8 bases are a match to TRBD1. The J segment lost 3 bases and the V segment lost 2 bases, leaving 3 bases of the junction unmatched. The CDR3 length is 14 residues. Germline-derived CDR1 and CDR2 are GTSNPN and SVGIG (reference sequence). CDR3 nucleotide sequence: TGTGCCTGGAGTCGGACAGGGATCAATCAGCCCCAGCATTTT. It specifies CAWSRTGINQPQHF.